The sequence of this T cell receptor beta chain was determined in a study of blood T cell repertoires in COVID-19. For the study at large: COVID-19 samples collected from the United States, Italy and Spain covered acute and convalescent phases.

Sequenced by immunoSEQ multiplex PCR; TCRdb stores in-frame clones only, minus some. Here the sample spans around 60,000 clones, around four fifths being singletons. There are a few counts of this clone. CDR1 and CDR2 from the germline V gene are MNHNY and SVGAGI (reference sequence). Trimming removed 5 bases from V and 1 base from J; junction bases left unmatched: 16. CDR3 length: 19 amino acids. The chain carries TRBV6-6 and TRBJ1-1; 10 bases fit TRBD1. Sequencing was performed on peripheral blood. The source is a human donor in a cohort sampled during active COVID-19. The CDR3 DNA sequence: TGTGCCAGCAGTCCCCTCCACCAGGGACAGGGGAAGGCGAACACTGAAGCTTTCTTT. It yields the protein CASSPLHQGQGKANTEAFF.